This paragraph reports one T cell receptor beta chain. Antigen unknown. Germline V lookup: CDR1 SGHTA, CDR2 FQGTGA. Trimming at V came to 4 bases and at J to 5 bases, leaving 12 bases not matched to a gene. The CDR3 runs 17 residues. Sequencing used immunoSEQ v3.0 at survey level. Repertoires were generated with immunoSEQ multiplex PCR, while TCRdb's copy carries only in-frame clones and drops some. This sample has around 20,000 clones, with 60% to 85% found just once. The data stem from a study of long-term antiretroviral therapy in people with HIV. Whole-study findings and limits: Dominance of pre-ART expanded clones persisted, fluctuating and often declining after ART. Repertoires looked antigen-experienced, with only a slight naive shift after ART.

Roughly 0.9-10 million cryopreserved PBMC were held in samples before DNA extraction. Sequencing was performed on unsorted PBMCs, taken at the start of antiretroviral therapy, before treatment. The receptor was derived from a man in his late teens or twenties with HIV. The chain carries TRBV7-3 and TRBJ2-2; 8 positions agree with TRBD1. CDR3 coding DNA: TGTGCCAGCAGCTCCCGACAGGGGAACATAAAGACCGGGGAGCTGTTTTTT. Its protein product is CASSSRQGNIKTGELFF.